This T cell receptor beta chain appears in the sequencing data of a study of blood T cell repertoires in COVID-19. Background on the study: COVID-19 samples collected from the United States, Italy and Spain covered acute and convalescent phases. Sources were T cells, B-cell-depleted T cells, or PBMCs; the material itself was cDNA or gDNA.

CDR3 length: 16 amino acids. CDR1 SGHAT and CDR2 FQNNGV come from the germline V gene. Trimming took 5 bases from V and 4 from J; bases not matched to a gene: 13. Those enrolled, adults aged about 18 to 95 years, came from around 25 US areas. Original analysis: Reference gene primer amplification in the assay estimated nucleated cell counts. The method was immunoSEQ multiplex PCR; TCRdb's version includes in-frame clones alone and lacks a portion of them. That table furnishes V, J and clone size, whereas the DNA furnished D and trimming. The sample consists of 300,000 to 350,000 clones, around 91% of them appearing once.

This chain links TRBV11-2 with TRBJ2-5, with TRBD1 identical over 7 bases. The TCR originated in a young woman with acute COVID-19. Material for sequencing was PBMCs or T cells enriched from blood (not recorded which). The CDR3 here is CASSLRAYPGGETQYF. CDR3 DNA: TGTGCCAGCAGCCTCCGAGCCTACCCAGGGGGAGAGACCCAGTACTTC.